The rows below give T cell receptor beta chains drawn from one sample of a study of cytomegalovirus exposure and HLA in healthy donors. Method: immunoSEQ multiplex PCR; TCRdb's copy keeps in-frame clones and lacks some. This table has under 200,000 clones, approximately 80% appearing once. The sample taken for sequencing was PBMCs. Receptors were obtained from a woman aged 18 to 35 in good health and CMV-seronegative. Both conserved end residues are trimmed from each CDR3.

ASSQDRVDLAKNIQY,TRBJ2-4,TRBV4-3
ASSPRTGKDT,TRBJ1-2,TRBV11-3
ASSLSPGHLNTEAF,TRBJ1-1,TRBV27
ASSLMDRAGANVLT,TRBJ2-6,TRBV5-1
ASSIDHGPGGGQY,TRBJ2-5,TRBV19
ASSLEGQAKSEYGYT,TRBJ1-2,TRBV13
ASRPPGTGGFHEAS,TRBJ1-1,TRBV5-6
ASSNSAGITYEQY,TRBJ2-7,TRBV19
ASSLGGGPLGTNEQF,TRBJ2-1,TRBV7-9
AWSSSTGWDQPQH,TRBJ1-5,TRBV30
ASSRGLNSGNTIY,TRBJ1-3,TRBV5-1
ASSSKTGWKQF,TRBJ2-1,TRBV25-1
ASSRDRGLTGELF,TRBJ2-2,TRBV6-5
SSSPGGREQY,TRBJ2-7,TRBV7-9
ASSHNMGGIGELF,TRBJ2-2,TRBV11-3
ASSRRDRMVDTQY,TRBJ2-3,TRBV7-9
ASRGLAADEQY,TRBJ2-7,TRBV10-2
ASSLVDRNSPLH,TRBJ1-6,TRBV7-9
ASSESAGRGETQY,TRBJ2-5,TRBV10-1
ASSVAGSSANTGELF,TRBJ2-2,TRBV9
ASSLNRDYTGELF,TRBJ2-2,TRBV7-9
ASSLLVTAGVVLEQY,TRBJ2-7,TRBV7-8
ASSSPRGDGYT,TRBJ1-2,TRBV23-1
ASSVGTGANYGYT,TRBJ1-2,TRBV9
ATSGPGGNQY,TRBJ2-5,TRBV15
ASSQDLVNTEAF,TRBJ1-1,TRBV14
ASSEYYGTGFGGNTIY,TRBJ1-3,TRBV25-1
ASSVTGTSGSQSPYEQY,TRBJ2-7,TRBV28
ASSLTSNTEAF,TRBJ1-1,TRBV27
ASSPHSGRYYTGELF,TRBJ2-2,TRBV11-2
ASRGRGTDTQY,TRBJ2-3,TRBV5-4